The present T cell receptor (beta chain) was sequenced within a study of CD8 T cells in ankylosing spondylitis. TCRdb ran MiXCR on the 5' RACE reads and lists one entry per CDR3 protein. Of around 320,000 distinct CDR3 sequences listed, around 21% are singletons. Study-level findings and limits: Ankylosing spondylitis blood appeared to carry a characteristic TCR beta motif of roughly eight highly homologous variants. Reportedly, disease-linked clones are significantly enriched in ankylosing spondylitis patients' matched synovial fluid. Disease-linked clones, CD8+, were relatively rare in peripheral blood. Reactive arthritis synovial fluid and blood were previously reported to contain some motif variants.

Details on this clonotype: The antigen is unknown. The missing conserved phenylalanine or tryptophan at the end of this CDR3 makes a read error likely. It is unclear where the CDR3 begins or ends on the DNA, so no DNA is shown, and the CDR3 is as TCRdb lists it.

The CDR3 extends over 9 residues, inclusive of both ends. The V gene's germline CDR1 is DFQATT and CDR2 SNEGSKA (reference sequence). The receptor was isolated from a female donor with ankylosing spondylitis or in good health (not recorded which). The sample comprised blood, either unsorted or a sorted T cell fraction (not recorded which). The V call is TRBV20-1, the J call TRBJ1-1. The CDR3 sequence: CSARGHLPG.